These 8 T cell receptor beta chains were sequenced from one sample in a study of Tregs in tolerant kidney transplant recipients. TCRdb's table, derived via immunoSEQ multiplex PCR, lists solely in-frame clones and lacks some. The table has more than 20,000 clones, roughly 80% seen once. Mixed chimerism was transient after nonmyeloablative marrow transplants from related graft donors. Source: CD8+ T cells from blood (PBMCs), taken 6 months after the transplant. The receptors were sampled from a human patient who received a combined kidney and bone marrow transplant. Some T cells here may be from the graft donor.

This chain joins TRBV5-4 and TRBJ2-1; possibly TRBD2 for D (5 bases). Deletions cut 10 bases from V and 1 base from J, with 6 bases between. Germline values: CDR1 SGHNT, CDR2 YYREEE (reference sequence). CDR3 length: 11 residues. Here the CDR3 reads CAGGSYNEQFF. The CDR3 DNA reads as TGTGCCGGAGGATCCTACAATGAGCAGTTCTTC.

The chain employs TRBV28 and TRBJ1-2; TRBD1 matches at 9 bases. This CDR3 has 15 residues. CDR1 and CDR2 from the germline V gene are MDHEN and SYDVKM. After removal of 6 bases from V and 8 bases from J, the junction contained 13 bases not matched to a gene. The CDR3 sequence: CASRDNTGGAGGYTF. In DNA, the CDR3 is TGTGCCAGCAGGGATAATACAGGGGGCGCAGGGGGCTACACCTTC.

The CDR3 DNA reads as TGTGCCAGCAGCTTAGGCAGGTCCAATGAGCAGTTCTTC. Translation: CASSLGRSNEQFF. The V and J genes are TRBV13 and TRBJ2-1; D is undetermined. The CDR3 loop spans 13 amino acids. V was pared by 0 bases and J by 6 bases, with 6 bases between. CDR1 is PRHDT and CDR2 is FYEKMQ in the germline V gene (reference sequence).

The gene calls are TRBV27 and TRBJ1-2; D remains ambiguous. V was pared by 9 bases and J by 1 base, with 12 bases between. The CDR3 runs to 13 residues. CDR1 is MNHEY, CDR2 SMNVEV, per germline (reference sequence). The CDR3 region has the DNA TGTGCCAGTGGTTCGGGGAATAACTATGGCTACACCTTC. It codes for CASGSGNNYGYTF.

The chain employs TRBV10-3 and TRBJ2-3, with TRBD2 matching over 16 bases. Per germline, CDR1 ENHRY and CDR2 SYGVKD. Losses at the gene ends were 5 bases for V and 2 bases for J; bases not matched to a gene: 7. This CDR3 is 18 amino acids long. The CDR3 region is CAISQEGLAGGNTDTQYF. The CDR3 DNA reads as TGTGCCATCAGTCAGGAGGGACTAGCGGGGGGGAACACAGATACGCAGTATTTT.

This chain connects TRBV4-1 to TRBJ1-1, with TRBD1 matching over 8 bases. This CDR3 region has 15 residues. J lost 3 bases, V lost 2 bases, and 5 bases had no gene match. Germline V lookup: CDR1 MGHRA, CDR2 YSYEKL. This CDR3 is CASSQTGGDYTEAFF. CDR3 coding DNA: TGCGCCAGCAGCCAAACAGGGGGAGACTACACTGAAGCTTTCTTT.

The rearrangement links TRBV4-2 to TRBJ2-1; 7 bases are shared with TRBD2. The V gene's germline CDR1 is LGHNA and CDR2 YNFKEQ. The CDR3 has 15 residues. V lost 5 bases and J lost 4; bases outside the gene matches: 8. The CDR3 protein is CASSLLREFYNEQFF. The CDR3 DNA sequence: TGTGCCAGCAGCTTGTTGCGGGAGTTTTACAATGAGCAGTTCTTC.

The V gene is TRBV4-1, the J gene TRBJ1-1; 10 nucleotides line up with TRBD1. The CDR3 is made up of 15 amino acids. Trimming at V came to 1 base and at J to 5 bases, leaving 4 bases not matched to a gene. CDR1 and CDR2 (germline): MGHRA, YSYEKL. The CDR3 nucleotides read TGCGCCAGCAGCCAAGGTGACAGGGGGCTTACTGAAGCTTTCTTT. Translation: CASSQGDRGLTEAFF.